This T cell receptor (beta chain) came from a study of cytomegalovirus exposure and HLA in healthy donors. Comments on this clone: Antigen unknown.

The study ran its PCR with 60 Vbeta and 13 Jbeta primers. Clones were sequenced by immunoSEQ multiplex PCR, and TCRdb holds only the in-frame ones, with some missing. The profile shows fewer than 200,000 clones, 60% to 80% of them singletons. Broader study findings: Many donors shared some public TCRs, even though most TCR sequences were rare. The authors enumerated 150 to 200 TCR beta chains as linked to cytomegalovirus. Solely CMV serostatus was available to characterize immune exposure. The majority of CMV-associated TCR beta chains were reported as apparently HLA-restricted in a later analysis.

The CDR3 runs to 17 residues. Germline V gene lookup returns CDR1 MNHNS and CDR2 SASEGT. Trimming took off 2 bases at V and 0 bases at J, with 14 bases between the two ends. The source material was PBMCs. The sequence was obtained from a young man in good health and CMV-seropositive. The chain has TRBV6-1 and TRBJ2-1; D perhaps matches TRBD2 (6 bases). The CDR3 DNA reads as TGTGCCAGCAGTGAACCGGGAGCCGCCAGCTCCTACAATGAGCAGTTCTTC. Translation: CASSEPGAASSYNEQFF.